These 4 T cell receptor beta chains were all obtained from the same sample, sequenced in a study of cytomegalovirus exposure and HLA in healthy donors. PCR involved 60 Vbeta and 13 Jbeta primers. Measured with immunoSEQ multiplex PCR; TCRdb has only the in-frame clones, and not every one. The table lists approximately 300,000 clones, 80% of them singletons. The sequenced material came from PBMCs. These receptors were taken from a girl aged 2-10 years in good health and CMV-seronegative.

There are a few counts of this clone. The chain carries TRBV7-2 and TRBJ1-3, with 8 bases lining up with TRBD1. Trimming at V came to 4 bases and at J to 1 base, leaving 9 bases not matched to a gene. This CDR3 has 17 residues. Per germline, CDR1 SGHTA and CDR2 FQGNSA. CDR3 residues: CASSSVVRGLSGNTIYF. The DNA for the CDR3 is TGTGCCAGCAGCTCTGTGGTCAGGGGGCTTTCTGGAAACACCATATATTTT.

The chain uses TRBV7-9 and TRBJ2-5; perhaps TRBD1 as D (6 bases). V dropped 4 bases and J dropped 0 bases, with 15 bases sitting between them. Germline CDR1 and CDR2: SEHNR and FQNEAQ (reference sequence). The CDR3 contains 16 residues. CDR3 DNA sequence: TGTGCCAGCAGCTCCTGGCAGGGGAAATACCAAGAGACCCAGTACTTC. Its translation: CASSSWQGKYQETQYF.

The chain links TRBV6-5 to TRBJ2-1; the D gene is possibly TRBD1 (6 bases). The V and J ends lost 6 bases and 9 bases respectively, with 12 bases between them. Germline V gene lookup returns CDR1 MNHEY and CDR2 SVGAGI. The CDR3 contains 12 residues. This CDR3 reads CASSQGFSEQFF. The CDR3 DNA reads TGTGCCAGCAGCCAGGGGTTTAGTGAGCAGTTCTTC.

The gene calls are TRBV7-8 and TRBJ1-1; D is perhaps TRBD1 (5 bases). With 3 bases removed from V and 3 bases from J, the gap between germline ends came to 20 bases. Germline values: CDR1 SGHVS, CDR2 FQNEAQ. The CDR3 runs 17 residues. The DNA of the CDR3 is TGTGCCAGCAGCTTCAGGACGGGGGGGGGACGAGACACTGAAGCTTTCTTT. This sequence encodes CASSFRTGGGRDTEAFF. The full variable domain, with the rest looked up from reference TRBV7-8 and TRBJ1-1, is GAGVSQSPRYKVAKRGQDVALRCDPISGHVSLFWYQQALGQGPEFLTYFQNEAQLDKSGLPSDRFFAERPEGSVSTLKIQRTQQEDSAVYLCASSFRTGGGRDTEAFFGQGTRLTVV.